One sample yielded the 3 T cell receptor beta chains listed below, sequenced in a study of cytomegalovirus exposure and HLA in healthy donors. Primers included in the PCR were 60 Vbeta and 13 Jbeta primers. The assay was immunoSEQ multiplex PCR, and TCRdb's table has in-frame clones only and misses some. The sample has 91,000 or so clones; the top ten hold under 4.5%. Material: PBMCs. All receptors come from a woman aged 25 to 39 in good health and CMV-seronegative.

This CDR3 reads CASSLAGTSGDQETQYF. CDR3 sequence (DNA): TGTGCCAGCAGCTTGGCCGGGACTAGCGGAGACCAAGAGACCCAGTACTTC. The V and J genes are TRBV5-4 and TRBJ2-5; TRBD2 matches 11 bases. The ends lost 0 bases at V and 0 bases at J; junction bases unmatched: 4. The germline gives CDR1 SGHNT, CDR2 YYREEE (reference sequence). The CDR3 is 17 amino acids.

The chain combines TRBV4-2 with TRBJ1-3, with unresolved D. Trimming took off 5 bases at V and 0 bases at J, with 11 bases between the two ends. This CDR3 has 15 amino acids. Germline values: CDR1 LGHNA, CDR2 YNFKEQ. DNA of the CDR3: TGTGCCAGCAGCTCTACTCCCTTCTCTGGAAACACCATATATTTT. Its translation is CASSSTPFSGNTIYF.

V usage is TRBV7-8 and J usage is TRBJ1-4; D remains ambiguous. The CDR3 consists of 14 residues. The V gene lost 5 bases and the J gene lost 4 bases, with 11 bases spanning the gap. Germline V lookup: CDR1 SGHVS, CDR2 FQNEAQ. CDR3 nucleotide sequence: TGTGCCAGCAGCCCCCTGGGCGTTAATGAAAAACTGTTTTTT. Translation gives CASSPLGVNEKLFF.